A selection of T cell receptor beta chains follows, all from one sample in a study of T cell responses to AZD1222 COVID-19 vaccine. Assay used: immunoSEQ multiplex PCR; TCRdb lists only in-frame clones, some missing. This table has approximately 150,000 clones, 94% appearing once. Material: peripheral blood, obtained 28 days after the second AZD1222 dose. The receptors were sampled from an adult who received the AZD1222 COVID-19 vaccine. Both conserved end residues are part of each CDR3. The order of the fields is CDR3 protein, J gene, V gene.

CDR3 protein: CASSPGREVYEQYF
J gene: TRBJ2-7
V gene: TRBV18

CDR3 protein: CASSLGAGGYGYTF
J gene: TRBJ1-2
V gene: TRBV27

CDR3 protein: CASSSLNSPLHF
J gene: TRBJ1-6
V gene: TRBV5-4

CDR3 protein: CATDRTGGNEQFF
J gene: TRBJ2-1
V gene: TRBV2

CDR3 protein: CASTFPANTEAFF
J gene: TRBJ1-1
V gene: TRBV7-6

CDR3 protein: CASSQGGQGYEQYF
J gene: TRBJ2-7
V gene: TRBV3-1/TRBV3-2

CDR3 protein: CASSEARLGILAFF
J gene: TRBJ1-1
V gene: TRBV2

CDR3 protein: CASSERFNTEAFF
J gene: TRBJ1-1
V gene: TRBV6-1

CDR3 protein: CASSQSSGGRWAYNSPLHF
J gene: TRBJ1-6
V gene: TRBV23-1

CDR3 protein: CASSQDLATSGTYEQYF
J gene: TRBJ2-7
V gene: TRBV4-1

CDR3 protein: CASSEAPGSNYGYTF
J gene: TRBJ1-2
V gene: TRBV6-1

CDR3 protein: CASSASAGYSNQPQHF
J gene: TRBJ1-5
V gene: TRBV19

CDR3 protein: CASSQRTSGPYNEQFF
J gene: TRBJ2-1
V gene: TRBV4-1

CDR3 protein: CASSAGQINTGELFF
J gene: TRBJ2-2
V gene: TRBV11-2

CDR3 protein: CASSPWDRPNYGYTF
J gene: TRBJ1-2
V gene: TRBV5-1

CDR3 protein: CASSQFGGQGTYEQYF
J gene: TRBJ2-7
V gene: TRBV4-2

CDR3 protein: CAAPYIKGTDTQYF
J gene: TRBJ2-3
V gene: TRBV30

CDR3 protein: CASSGPTERPLTDTQYF
J gene: TRBJ2-3
V gene: TRBV7-8

CDR3 protein: CASSQEFAVGSGNTIYF
J gene: TRBJ1-3
V gene: TRBV4-3

CDR3 protein: CASSPRDAGEDEQYF
J gene: TRBJ2-7
V gene: TRBV4-3

CDR3 protein: CASSLARGWGLEQYF
J gene: TRBJ2-7
V gene: TRBV5-6

CDR3 protein: CASSLDSYQPQHF
J gene: TRBJ1-5
V gene: TRBV18

CDR3 protein: CASSSTTSYSEQFF
J gene: TRBJ2-1
V gene: TRBV7-9

CDR3 protein: CASTPLTGDGTEAFF
J gene: TRBJ1-1
V gene: TRBV6-5

CDR3 protein: CASSEGNQPQHF
J gene: TRBJ1-5
V gene: TRBV10-2

CDR3 protein: CAISEAGLAGGPSEQFF
J gene: TRBJ2-1
V gene: TRBV10-3

CDR3 protein: CASSLNVGGYTF
J gene: TRBJ1-2
V gene: TRBV5-6

CDR3 protein: CASSPFLLAASTDTQYF
J gene: TRBJ2-3
V gene: TRBV2

CDR3 protein: CASSPTYNTEAFF
J gene: TRBJ1-1
V gene: TRBV2

CDR3 protein: CATSDPWVDQPQHF
J gene: TRBJ1-5
V gene: TRBV24-1

CDR3 protein: CASTPILGMAEQFF
J gene: TRBJ2-1
V gene: TRBV19

CDR3 protein: CATSHRALRNEQFF
J gene: TRBJ2-1
V gene: TRBV15

CDR3 protein: CASSIAGGTDTQYF
J gene: TRBJ2-3
V gene: TRBV7-9

CDR3 protein: CASSKGEGAVNTQYF
J gene: TRBJ2-3
V gene: TRBV21-1

CDR3 protein: CASSSSLGQGNTNTIYF
J gene: TRBJ1-3
V gene: TRBV13